This T cell receptor beta chain is from a study of T cells in Graves' hyperthyroidism and ophthalmopathy. Study-level points and caveats: The model made its ophthalmopathy prediction, and onset followed a median roughly 6.5 months later. Stable hyperthyroidism was told apart from ophthalmopathy by a model built on 13 V-J features.

Over 18 months, lack of ophthalmopathy progression marked Graves' hyperthyroidism as stable. 10 ml of fresh peripheral blood supplied the PBMCs. About this clonotype itself: Antigen specificity is unknown.

The CDR3 length is 16 residues. CDR1 is SGHDT and CDR2 is YYEEEE in the germline V gene. The V and J ends lost 3 bases and 1 base respectively, with 14 bases between them. Regions amplified from RNA transcripts were the TCR beta CDR3 regions. The TCR CDR3 first-round RT-PCR relied on the HTBI primer set. TCRdb used MiXCR to reprocess the multiplex PCR reads, holding one entry per CDR3 protein. Seen here are under 650,000 distinct CDR3 sequences, about 17% observed once, and the top ten hold about 3.8%. V is TRBV5-6 and J is TRBJ1-5, with D tentatively TRBD1 (6 bases). The origin of this receptor is a woman in her twenties or thirties with Graves' hyperthyroidism. Sequences were obtained from blood. The CDR3 region is CASSSAGGPSNQPQHF. The CDR3, as DNA: TGTGCCAGCAGCTCCGCGGGGGGCCCGAGCAATCAGCCCCAGCATTTT.